The T cell receptor (beta chain) under discussion was sequenced for a study of T-cell memory formation after mild COVID-19. Per the germline V gene, CDR1 is SGHTA and CDR2 is FQGNSA. CDR3 length: 14 amino acids. The germline V and J ends were trimmed by 3 bases and 4 bases, with 12 bases remaining between them. TCRdb used MiXCR to reprocess the 5' RACE reads, holding one entry per CDR3 protein. The sample contains about 270,000 distinct CDR3 sequences, 15% of which appear only once. The sequenced material came from PBMCs or a T cell subset sorted from them (not recorded which). The V and J genes are TRBV7-2 and TRBJ2-5; no definite D call. The source of this sequence is an adult woman who had mild COVID-19 (a few samples of this study predate the infection). Cell type and time point are not known. The CDR3, as DNA: TGTGCCAGCAGCTTCGGGCGGTTGGGAGAGACCCAGTACTTC. The encoded protein is CASSFGRLGETQYF.